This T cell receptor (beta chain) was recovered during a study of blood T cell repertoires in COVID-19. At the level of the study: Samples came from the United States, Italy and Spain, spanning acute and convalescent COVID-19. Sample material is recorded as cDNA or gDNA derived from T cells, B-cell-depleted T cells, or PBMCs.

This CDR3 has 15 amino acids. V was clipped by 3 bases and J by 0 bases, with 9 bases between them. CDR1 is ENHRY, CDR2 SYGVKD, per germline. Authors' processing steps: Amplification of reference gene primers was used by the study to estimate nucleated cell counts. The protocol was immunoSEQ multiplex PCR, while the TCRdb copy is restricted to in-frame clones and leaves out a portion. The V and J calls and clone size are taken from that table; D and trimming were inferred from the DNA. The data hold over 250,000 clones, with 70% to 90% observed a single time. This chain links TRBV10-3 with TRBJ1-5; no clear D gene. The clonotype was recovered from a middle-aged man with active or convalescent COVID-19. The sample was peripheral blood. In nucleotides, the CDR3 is TGTGCCATCAGTGACCGGGTGTATAGCAATCAGCCCCAGCATTTT. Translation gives CAISDRVYSNQPQHF.